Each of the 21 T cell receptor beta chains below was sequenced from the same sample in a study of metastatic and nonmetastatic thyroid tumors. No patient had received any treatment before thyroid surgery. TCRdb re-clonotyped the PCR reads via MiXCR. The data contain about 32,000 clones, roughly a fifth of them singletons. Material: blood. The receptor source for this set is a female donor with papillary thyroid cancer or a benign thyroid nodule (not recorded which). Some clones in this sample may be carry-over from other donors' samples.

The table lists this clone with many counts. DNA for the CDR3: TGTGCCATCGAAAGCGGGGGGTCCACAGATACGCAGTATTTT. As protein: CAIESGGSTDTQYF. V gene TRBV10-3 combines with J gene TRBJ2-3, with TRBD2 identical over 9 bases. The CDR3 length is 14 residues. The junction had 5 bases not matched to a gene; V was cut back by 8 bases and J by 2 bases. Germline CDR1 ENHRY, CDR2 SYGVKD.

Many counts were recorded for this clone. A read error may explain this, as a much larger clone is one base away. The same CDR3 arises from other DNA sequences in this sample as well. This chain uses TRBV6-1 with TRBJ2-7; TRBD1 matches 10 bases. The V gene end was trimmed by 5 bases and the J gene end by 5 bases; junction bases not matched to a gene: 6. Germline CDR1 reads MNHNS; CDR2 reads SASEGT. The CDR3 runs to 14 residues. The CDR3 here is CASSRDRGSHEQYF. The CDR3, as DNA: TGTGCCAGCAGTCGGGACAGGGGTTCTCACGAGCAGTACTTC.

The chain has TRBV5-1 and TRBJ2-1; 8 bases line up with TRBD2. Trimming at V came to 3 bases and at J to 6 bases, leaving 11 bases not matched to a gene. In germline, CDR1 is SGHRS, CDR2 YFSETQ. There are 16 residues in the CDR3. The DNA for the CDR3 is TGCGCCAGCAGCTCATTGACGGGGACTAGAGGCAATGAGCAGTTCTTC. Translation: CASSSLTGTRGNEQFF.

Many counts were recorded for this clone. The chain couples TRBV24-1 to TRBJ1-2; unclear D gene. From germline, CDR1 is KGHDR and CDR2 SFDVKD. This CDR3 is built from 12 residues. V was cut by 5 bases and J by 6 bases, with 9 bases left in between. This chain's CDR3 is CATSGPVDGYTF. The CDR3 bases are TGTGCCACCAGTGGTCCAGTGGATGGCTACACCTTC.

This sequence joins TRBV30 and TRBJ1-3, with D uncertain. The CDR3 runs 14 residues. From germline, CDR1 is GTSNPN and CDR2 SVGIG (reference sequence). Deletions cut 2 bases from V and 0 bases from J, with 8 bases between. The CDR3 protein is CAWSTGNSGNTIYF. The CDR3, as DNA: TGTGCCTGGAGTACGGGTAACTCTGGAAACACCATATATTTT.

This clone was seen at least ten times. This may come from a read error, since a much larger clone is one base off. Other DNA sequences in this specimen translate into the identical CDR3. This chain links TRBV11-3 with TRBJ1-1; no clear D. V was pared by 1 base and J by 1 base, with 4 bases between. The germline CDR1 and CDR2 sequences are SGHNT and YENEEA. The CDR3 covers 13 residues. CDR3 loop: CASSLVPNTEAFF. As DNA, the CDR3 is TGTGCCAGCAGCTTAGTTCCGAACACTGAAGCTTTCTTT. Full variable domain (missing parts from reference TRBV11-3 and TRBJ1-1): EAGVVQSPRYKIIEKKQPVAFWCNPISGHNTLYWYLQNLGQGPELLIRYENEEAVDDSQLPKDRFSAERLKGVDSTLKIQPAELGDSAVYLCASSLVPNTEAFFGQGTRLTVV.

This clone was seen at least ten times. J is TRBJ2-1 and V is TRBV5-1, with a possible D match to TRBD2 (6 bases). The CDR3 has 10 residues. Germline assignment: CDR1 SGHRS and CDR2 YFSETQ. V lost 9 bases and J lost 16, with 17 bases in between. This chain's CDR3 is CATPGLRPFF. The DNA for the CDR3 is TGCGCCACCCCGGGACTTCGACCCTTCTTC.

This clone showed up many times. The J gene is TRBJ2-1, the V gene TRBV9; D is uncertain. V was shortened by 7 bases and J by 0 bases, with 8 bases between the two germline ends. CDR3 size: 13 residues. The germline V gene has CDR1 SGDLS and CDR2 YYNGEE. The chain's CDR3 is CASGESSYNEQFF. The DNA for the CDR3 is TGTGCCAGCGGGGAAAGCTCCTACAATGAGCAGTTCTTC.

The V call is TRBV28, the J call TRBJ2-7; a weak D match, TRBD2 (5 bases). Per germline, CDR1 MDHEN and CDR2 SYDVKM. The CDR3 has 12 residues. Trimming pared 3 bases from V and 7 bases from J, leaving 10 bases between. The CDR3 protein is CASSLRVEEQYF. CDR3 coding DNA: TGTGCCAGCAGTTTGAGGGTAGAAGAGCAGTACTTC. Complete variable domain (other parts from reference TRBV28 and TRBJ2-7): DVKVTQSSRYLVKRTGEKVFLECVQDMDHENMFWYRQDPGLGLRLIYFSYDVKMKEKGDIPEGYSVSREKKERFSLILESASTNQTSMYLCASSLRVEEQYFGPGTRLTVT.

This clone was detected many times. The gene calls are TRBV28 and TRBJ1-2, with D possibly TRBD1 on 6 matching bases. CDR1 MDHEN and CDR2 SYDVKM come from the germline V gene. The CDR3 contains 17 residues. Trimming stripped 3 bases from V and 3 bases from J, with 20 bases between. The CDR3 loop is CASSLGGGGQGYYGYTF. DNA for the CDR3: TGTGCCAGCAGTTTGGGGGGGGGGGGACAAGGGTACTATGGCTACACCTTC.

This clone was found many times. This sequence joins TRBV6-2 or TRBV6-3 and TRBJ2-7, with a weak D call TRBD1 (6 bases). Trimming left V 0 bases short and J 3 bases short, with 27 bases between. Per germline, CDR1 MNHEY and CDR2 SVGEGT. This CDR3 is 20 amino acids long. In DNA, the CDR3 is TGTGCCAGCAGTTACTCGCTTATGGGTGGGGGCGATACTTCCCTCTACGAGCAGTACTTC. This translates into CASSYSLMGGGDTSLYEQYF.

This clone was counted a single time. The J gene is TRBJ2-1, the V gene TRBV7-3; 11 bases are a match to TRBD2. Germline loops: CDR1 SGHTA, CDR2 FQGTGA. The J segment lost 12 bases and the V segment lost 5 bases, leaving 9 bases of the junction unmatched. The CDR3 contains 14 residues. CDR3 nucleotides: TGTGCCAGCAGCCTGGGACTAGCGGTCCATGGGCAGTTCTTC. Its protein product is CASSLGLAVHGQFF.

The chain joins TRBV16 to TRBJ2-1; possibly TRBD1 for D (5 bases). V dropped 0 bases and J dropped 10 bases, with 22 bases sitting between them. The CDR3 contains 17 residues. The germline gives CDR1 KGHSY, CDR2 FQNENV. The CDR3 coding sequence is TGTGCCAGCAGCCAATCGTTAGCTGCAGATCTGTCAGGGGAGCAGTTCTTC. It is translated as CASSQSLAADLSGEQFF.

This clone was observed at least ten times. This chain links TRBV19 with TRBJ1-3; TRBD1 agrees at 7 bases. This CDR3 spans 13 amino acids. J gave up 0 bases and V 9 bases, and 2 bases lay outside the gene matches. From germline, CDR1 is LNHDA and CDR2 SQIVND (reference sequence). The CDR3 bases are TGTGCCAGCGGGACAGACTCTGGAAACACCATATATTTT. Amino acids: CASGTDSGNTIYF. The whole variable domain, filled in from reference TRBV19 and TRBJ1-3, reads DGGITQSPKYLFRKEGQNVTLSCEQNLNHDAMYWYRQDPGQGLRLIYYSQIVNDFQKGDIAEGYSVSREKKESFPLTVTSAQKNPTAFYLCASGTDSGNTIYFGEGSWLTVV.

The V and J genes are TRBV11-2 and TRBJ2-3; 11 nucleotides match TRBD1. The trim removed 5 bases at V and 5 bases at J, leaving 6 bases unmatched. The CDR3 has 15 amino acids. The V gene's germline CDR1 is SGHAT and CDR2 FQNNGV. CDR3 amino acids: CASSTGQGAGDTQYF. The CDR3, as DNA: TGTGCCAGCAGCACCGGACAGGGGGCCGGAGATACGCAGTATTTT.

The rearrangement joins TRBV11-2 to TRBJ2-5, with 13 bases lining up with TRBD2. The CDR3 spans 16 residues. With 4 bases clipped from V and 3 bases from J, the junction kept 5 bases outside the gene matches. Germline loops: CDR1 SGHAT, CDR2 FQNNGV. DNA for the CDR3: TGTGCCAGCAGCTCAAGGACTAGCGGGAGAAAAGAGACCCAGTACTTC. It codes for CASSSRTSGRKETQYF.

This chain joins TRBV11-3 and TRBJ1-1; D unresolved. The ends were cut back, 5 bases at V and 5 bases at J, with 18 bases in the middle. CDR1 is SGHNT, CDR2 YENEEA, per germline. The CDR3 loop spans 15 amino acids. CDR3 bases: TGTGCCAGCAGCCCCCGGACCGCGGGAGGGACTGAAGCTTTCTTT. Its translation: CASSPRTAGGTEAFF.

The CDR3 here is CASRPQSGRAFTDTQYF. CDR3 nucleotides: TGTGCCAGCAGACCCCAAAGCGGGAGGGCCTTCACAGATACGCAGTATTTT. This chain connects TRBV6-2 or TRBV6-3 to TRBJ2-3; 10 bases align to TRBD2. CDR1 is MNHEY, CDR2 SVGEGT, per germline. After removal of 6 bases from V and 2 bases from J, the junction contained 11 bases not matched to a gene. The CDR3 is 17 residues long.

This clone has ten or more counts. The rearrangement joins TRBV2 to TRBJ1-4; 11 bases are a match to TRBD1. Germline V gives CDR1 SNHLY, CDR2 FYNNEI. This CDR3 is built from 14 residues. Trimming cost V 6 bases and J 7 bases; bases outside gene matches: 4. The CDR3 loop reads CASRRGTGGEKLFF. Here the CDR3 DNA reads TGTGCCAGCAGACGAGGGACAGGGGGTGAAAAACTGTTTTTT.

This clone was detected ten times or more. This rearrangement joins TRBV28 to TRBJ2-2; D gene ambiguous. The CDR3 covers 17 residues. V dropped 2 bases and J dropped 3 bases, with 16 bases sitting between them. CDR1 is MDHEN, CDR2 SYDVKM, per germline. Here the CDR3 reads CASSLQVQNRDTGELFF. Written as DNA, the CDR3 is TGTGCCAGCAGTTTACAGGTCCAAAACCGGGACACCGGGGAGCTGTTTTTT.

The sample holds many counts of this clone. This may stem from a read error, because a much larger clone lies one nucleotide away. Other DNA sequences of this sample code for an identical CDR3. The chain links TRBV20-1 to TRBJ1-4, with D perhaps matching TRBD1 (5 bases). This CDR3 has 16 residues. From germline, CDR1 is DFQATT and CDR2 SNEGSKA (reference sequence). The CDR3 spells CSARDPGGGGGEKLFF. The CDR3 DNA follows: TGCAGTGCTAGAGACCCCGGTGGGGGAGGAGGTGAAAAACTGTTTTTC.